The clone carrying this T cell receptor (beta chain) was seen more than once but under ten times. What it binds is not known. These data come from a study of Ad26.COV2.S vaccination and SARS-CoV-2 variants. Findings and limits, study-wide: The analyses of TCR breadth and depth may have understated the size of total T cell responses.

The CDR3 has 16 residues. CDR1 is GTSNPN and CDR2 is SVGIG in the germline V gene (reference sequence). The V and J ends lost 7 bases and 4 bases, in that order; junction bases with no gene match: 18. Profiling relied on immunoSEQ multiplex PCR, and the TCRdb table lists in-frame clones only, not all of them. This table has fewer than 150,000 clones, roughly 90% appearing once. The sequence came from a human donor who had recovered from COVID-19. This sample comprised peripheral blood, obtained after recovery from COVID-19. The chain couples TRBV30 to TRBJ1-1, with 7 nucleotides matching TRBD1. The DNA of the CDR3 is TGTGCCTTACGCTCCGGTGAAGGGGGCGGTGGCACTGAAGCTTTCTTT. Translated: CALRSGEGGGGTEAFF.